Below, 11 T cell receptor beta chains from the same sample are listed, as sequenced in a study of shared clonotypes between healthy human individuals. The repertoire was sequenced with immunoSEQ multiplex PCR; TCRdb's copy has only in-frame clones and lacks some. The table includes roughly 1 million clones, around 78% detected once. Input material: memory CD4+ T cells from PBMCs. As to subset: CD45RA-negative fraction. The receptors here all came from a man between 18 and 29 years old in good health. Some clones in this sample may be carry-over from other donors' samples.

V is TRBV19 and J is TRBJ2-1, with D maybe TRBD1 (6 bases). Between the trimmed V and J ends, which lost 5 bases and 6 bases, there was a span of 20 bases. Germline-derived CDR1 and CDR2 are LNHDA and SQIVND (reference sequence). The CDR3 extends over 16 amino acids. The CDR3 loop is CASSPSRGHRFNEQFF. CDR3 DNA: TGTGCCAGTAGTCCCTCTAGGGGACACAGGTTCAATGAGCAGTTCTTC.

CDR3 residues: CSARDGHDSPLHF. DNA for the CDR3: TGCAGCGCTCGGGACGGCCACGATTCACCCCTCCACTTT. This chain joins TRBV29-1 and TRBJ1-6, with D possibly matching TRBD1 (5 bases). Germline V gene lookup returns CDR1 SQVTM and CDR2 ANQGSEA. Between the trimmed V and J ends, which lost 7 bases and 8 bases, there was a span of 15 bases. CDR3 length equals 13 residues.

The chain combines TRBV5-1 with TRBJ2-7, with D possibly matching TRBD1 (6 bases). The CDR3 spans 13 residues. V was trimmed by 3 bases and J by 5 bases, leaving 12 bases between them. Germline V gene data show CDR1 as SGHRS and CDR2 as YFSETQ. The CDR3 here is CASSSQGTNEQYF. Here the CDR3 DNA reads TGCGCCAGCAGCTCCCAGGGGACCAACGAGCAGTACTTC.

V gene TRBV27 combines with J gene TRBJ1-1, with a weak D call TRBD1 (6 bases). Germline CDR1 MNHEY, CDR2 SMNVEV (reference sequence). V lost 5 bases and J lost 5, with 18 bases in between. The CDR3 loop spans 15 amino acids. The CDR3 loop is CASSHYARTATEAFF. The CDR3 DNA sequence: TGTGCCAGCAGTCATTACGCTCGGACAGCTACTGAAGCTTTCTTT.

The chain joins TRBV7-9 to TRBJ1-4; D not certain. Germline V gene lookup returns CDR1 SEHNR and CDR2 FQNEAQ (reference sequence). Trimming took off 5 bases at V and 0 bases at J, with 13 bases between the two ends. CDR3 length: 16 amino acids. This CDR3 reads CASSTGGVSTNEKLFF. CDR3 DNA: TGTGCCAGCAGCACGGGAGGAGTGTCAACTAATGAAAAACTGTTTTTT.

The rearrangement joins TRBV7-6 to TRBJ1-2; weak D call: TRBD1 (6 bases). Germline V gives CDR1 SGHVS, CDR2 FNYEAQ. There are 15 residues in the CDR3. Trimming took off 5 bases at V and 5 bases at J, with 18 bases between the two ends. CDR3 in DNA: TGTGCCAGCAGCCCAGGGCAGGGGCGGGGATATGGCTACACCTTC. It is translated as CASSPGQGRGYGYTF.

The gene calls are TRBV28 and TRBJ1-1; perhaps TRBD1 as D (6 bases). The CDR3 totals 12 residues. V was shortened by 3 bases and J by 7 bases, with 9 bases between the two germline ends. Germline loops: CDR1 MDHEN, CDR2 SYDVKM. CDR3 in amino acids: CASSLARGEAFF. In nucleotides, the CDR3 is TGTGCCAGCAGTTTGGCCAGGGGTGAAGCTTTCTTT. The complete variable domain, with remaining parts taken from reference TRBV28 and TRBJ1-1, reads DVKVTQSSRYLVKRTGEKVFLECVQDMDHENMFWYRQDPGLGLRLIYFSYDVKMKEKGDIPEGYSVSREKKERFSLILESASTNQTSMYLCASSLARGEAFFGQGTRLTVV.

The rearrangement links TRBV5-1 to TRBJ1-2, with a possible D match to TRBD1 (5 bases). The CDR3 covers 15 residues. V lost 4 bases and J lost 4, with 17 bases in between. Germline-derived CDR1 and CDR2 are SGHRS and YFSETQ. This chain's CDR3 is CASSGEGTPSYGYTF. The DNA for the CDR3 is TGCGCCAGCAGCGGCGAGGGGACTCCCTCCTATGGCTACACCTTC.

This clone was counted at least ten times. The V call is TRBV27, the J call TRBJ1-6; TRBD1 is a possible D gene (6 bases). The CDR3 sequence is 16 residues long. The ends were cut back, 6 bases at V and 5 bases at J, with 17 bases in the middle. CDR1 is MNHEY, CDR2 SMNVEV, per germline (reference sequence). The CDR3 here is CASSANRVRNNSPLHF. In DNA form, the CDR3 reads TGTGCCAGCAGCGCTAACAGGGTTAGGAATAATTCACCCCTCCACTTT.

The genes are TRBV27 and TRBJ1-6; D gene unclear. Looked up from germline, CDR1 is MNHEY and CDR2 is SMNVEV (reference sequence). Trimming removed 2 bases from V and 10 bases from J, with 12 bases in between. This CDR3 contains 14 residues. The CDR3 sequence is CASSLGPSASPLHF. CDR3 bases: TGTGCCAGCAGTTTAGGTCCCAGTGCCTCACCCCTCCACTTT.

V usage is TRBV7-2 and J usage is TRBJ2-5; possibly TRBD1 for D (6 bases). Germline CDR1 SGHTA, CDR2 FQGNSA. CDR3 length equals 15 residues. V was shortened by 5 bases and J by 4 bases, with 17 bases between the two germline ends. The CDR3: CASSPGDKRGETQYF. In DNA form, the CDR3 reads TGTGCCAGCAGCCCAGGGGACAAAAGGGGAGAGACCCAGTACTTC.